This T cell receptor beta chain was observed in a study of blood T cell repertoires in COVID-19. Whole-study context: Sources were T cells, B-cell-depleted T cells, or PBMCs; the material itself was cDNA or gDNA.

Method: immunoSEQ multiplex PCR; TCRdb's copy keeps in-frame clones and lacks some. The table has some 290,000 clones, about 90% seen once. The germline V gene encodes CDR1 KGHSH and CDR2 LQKENI. CDR3 length: 15 residues. With 2 bases removed from V and 3 bases from J, the gap between germline ends came to 13 bases. Sample: peripheral blood. The clonotype originates from a woman aged 45 to 65 who had recovered from COVID-19. The chain employs TRBV18 and TRBJ1-1; unclear D gene. The CDR3 is CASSPSPGGYTEAFF. For the CDR3, the DNA is TGTGCCAGCTCACCATCCCCGGGAGGCTACACTGAAGCTTTCTTT.